This T cell receptor (beta chain) originates from a study of CD8 T cells in ankylosing spondylitis. Study-wide results and limits: The clones that were linked to disease were reported to be significantly enriched in matched synovial fluid samples from ankylosing spondylitis patients. Earlier authors reported some of these motif variants in reactive arthritis synovial fluid and blood. Ankylosing spondylitis blood appeared to carry a characteristic TCR beta motif of several highly homologous variants.

V was clipped by 4 bases and J by 1 base; unmatched bases: 3. CDR3 length: 15 amino acids. The germline V gene has CDR1 LGHDT and CDR2 YNNKEL (reference sequence). In making TCR beta libraries, quantitative 5'-RACE with molecular barcodes was used. One entry per CDR3 protein, called by TCRdb with MiXCR from the 5' RACE reads. The data hold about 440,000 distinct CDR3 sequences, with about 15% observed a single time. Turning to this clonotype: The antigen is not known.

Sequences were obtained from blood, either unsorted or a sorted T cell fraction (not recorded which). The TCR was taken from a male donor with ankylosing spondylitis. V gene TRBV3-1 combines with J gene TRBJ2-7; 11 nucleotides agree with TRBD2. In DNA form, the CDR3 reads TGTGCCAGCAGCCGTAGCGGGAGGGGGTCCTACGAGCAGTACTTC. Translated: CASSRSGRGSYEQYF.